The sequence of this TCR beta chain was determined in a study of T cell repertoires in cytomegalovirus infection. Germline lookup yields CDR1 SNHLY and CDR2 FYNNEI. Between the trimmed V and J ends, which lost 9 bases and 2 bases, there was a span of 14 bases. The length of the CDR3 is 14 residues. On this clonotype itself: What it binds is not known.

Via MiXCR, TCRdb re-called the reads, giving one row per CDR3 protein. The table records roughly 120,000 distinct CDR3 sequences, around 31% of them present only once. The clonotype originates from a human donor in good health (CMV status not recorded). Some clones in this sample may be carry-over from other donors' samples. Sample: CD8+ T cells from cultured PBMCs, taken from culture after CMV antigen stimulation. V usage is TRBV2 and J usage is TRBJ1-3; tentative D call: TRBD1 (5 bases). The CDR3 loop reads CARRGGETGNTIYF. As DNA, the CDR3 is TGTGCCAGACGCGGGGGGGAAACTGGAAACACCATATATTTT.